This T cell receptor (beta chain) was identified in a study of shared clonotypes between healthy human individuals. Study-level points and caveats: What naive subsets generally showed was a larger estimated richness than memory subsets showed. Generation probabilities were higher for clonotypes shared across all four sorted-subset donors than for unshared ones.

Profiling relied on immunoSEQ multiplex PCR, and the TCRdb table lists in-frame clones only, not all of them. The table lists 1 million to 1.2 million clones, 70% to 80% of them singletons. This clone was observed a single time. Its specificity is not known. The sequence came from a young man in good health. Some clones in this sample may be carry-over from other donors' samples. The sample was memory CD4+ T cells from PBMCs. The subset is: CD45RA-negative fraction.

The CDR3 coding sequence is TGCAGCGTACGGATCGGTGATCAGCCCCAGCATTTT. This codes for CSVRIGDQPQHF. The chain uses TRBV29-1 and TRBJ1-5, with unresolved D. This CDR3 is 12 amino acids long. The V gene's germline CDR1 is SQVTM and CDR2 ANQGSEA. V was shortened by 6 bases and J by 5 bases, with 11 bases between the two germline ends.